This TCR beta chain stems from a study of cytomegalovirus exposure and HLA in healthy donors. For this clone: No antigen is known for it.

Study results and caveats: V segments that were indistinguishable, TRBV6-2 and TRBV6-3 among them, were omitted from analysis.

Per germline, CDR1 MNHEY and CDR2 SVGAGI. V was pared by 8 bases and J by 4 bases, with 6 bases of the junction left unmatched. This CDR3 has 14 amino acids. The PCR was carried out with 60 Vbeta primers and 13 Jbeta primers. The table came from immunoSEQ multiplex PCR; TCRdb's copy has only in-frame clones and leaves some out. The data hold 150,000 to 250,000 clones, with around 76% observed a single time. The specimen was PBMCs. The chain recombines TRBV6-5 with TRBJ2-1, with 9 positions matching TRBD2. The receptor's source is a man younger than 40 in good health and CMV-seronegative. CDR3 sequence reads: CASGTSPPYNEQFF. CDR3 sequence (DNA): TGTGCCAGCGGGACTAGCCCCCCGTACAATGAGCAGTTCTTC.